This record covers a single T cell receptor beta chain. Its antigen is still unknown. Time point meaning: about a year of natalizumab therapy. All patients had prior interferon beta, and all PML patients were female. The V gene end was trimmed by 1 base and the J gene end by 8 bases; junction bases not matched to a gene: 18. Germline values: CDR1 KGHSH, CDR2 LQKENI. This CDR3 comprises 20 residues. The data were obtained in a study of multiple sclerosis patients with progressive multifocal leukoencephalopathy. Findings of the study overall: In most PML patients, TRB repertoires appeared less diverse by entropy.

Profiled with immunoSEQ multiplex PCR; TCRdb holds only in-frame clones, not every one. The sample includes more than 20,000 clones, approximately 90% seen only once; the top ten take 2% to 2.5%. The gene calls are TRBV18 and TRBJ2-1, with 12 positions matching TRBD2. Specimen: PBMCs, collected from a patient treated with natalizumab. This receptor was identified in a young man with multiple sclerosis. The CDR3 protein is CASSPLPIRLAGATRDEQFF. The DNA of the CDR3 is TGTGCCAGCTCACCACTCCCCATCAGACTAGCGGGAGCAACTAGGGATGAGCAGTTCTTC.